This T cell receptor (beta chain) was retrieved from a study of tumor-infiltrating lymphocytes in primary liver carcinoma. Study as a whole: Samples returned roughly 3.5 to 8 million productive TCRbeta reads each. Read depth did not differ significantly between tissue types.

Germline DNA was extracted too, while blood RNA derived from unsorted whole blood. Study-level points and caveats: Less overlap was seen in tumor-adjacent and tumor-blood pairs than in tumor region pairs.

The input was approximately 0.45 ug total RNA; TCR beta cDNA was made from it with a constant-region primer. Nested multiplex PCR, run for three rounds with slightly modified ARM-PCR, yielded TCR beta libraries. TCRdb re-analysed the multiplex PCR reads in MiXCR, keeping a single row per CDR3 protein. This table has approximately 320,000 distinct CDR3 sequences, nearly 60% appearing once. For this clonotype: Antigen specificity is unknown.

The sequence was collected from a woman aged 25 to 45 with primary liver carcinoma and hepatitis B virus infection. Specimen: peripheral blood.

The CDR3 coding sequence is TGTGCCAGCAGGGGACAGAGAATCAGTGAAGCTTTCTTT. Protein sequence: CASRGQRISEAFF. The chain is built from TRBV11-2 and TRBJ1-1; TRBD1 matches at 7 bases. Trimming removed 6 bases from V and 7 bases from J; junction bases left unmatched: 8. Looked up from germline, CDR1 is SGHAT and CDR2 is FQNNGV. This CDR3 region has 13 residues. Drawing the rest from reference TRBV11-2 and TRBJ1-1, the complete variable domain is EAGVAQSPRYKIIEKRQSVAFWCNPISGHATLYWYQQILGQGPKLLIQFQNNGVVDDSQLPKDRFSAERLKGVDSTLKIQPAKLEDSAVYLCASRGQRISEAFFGQGTRLTVV.